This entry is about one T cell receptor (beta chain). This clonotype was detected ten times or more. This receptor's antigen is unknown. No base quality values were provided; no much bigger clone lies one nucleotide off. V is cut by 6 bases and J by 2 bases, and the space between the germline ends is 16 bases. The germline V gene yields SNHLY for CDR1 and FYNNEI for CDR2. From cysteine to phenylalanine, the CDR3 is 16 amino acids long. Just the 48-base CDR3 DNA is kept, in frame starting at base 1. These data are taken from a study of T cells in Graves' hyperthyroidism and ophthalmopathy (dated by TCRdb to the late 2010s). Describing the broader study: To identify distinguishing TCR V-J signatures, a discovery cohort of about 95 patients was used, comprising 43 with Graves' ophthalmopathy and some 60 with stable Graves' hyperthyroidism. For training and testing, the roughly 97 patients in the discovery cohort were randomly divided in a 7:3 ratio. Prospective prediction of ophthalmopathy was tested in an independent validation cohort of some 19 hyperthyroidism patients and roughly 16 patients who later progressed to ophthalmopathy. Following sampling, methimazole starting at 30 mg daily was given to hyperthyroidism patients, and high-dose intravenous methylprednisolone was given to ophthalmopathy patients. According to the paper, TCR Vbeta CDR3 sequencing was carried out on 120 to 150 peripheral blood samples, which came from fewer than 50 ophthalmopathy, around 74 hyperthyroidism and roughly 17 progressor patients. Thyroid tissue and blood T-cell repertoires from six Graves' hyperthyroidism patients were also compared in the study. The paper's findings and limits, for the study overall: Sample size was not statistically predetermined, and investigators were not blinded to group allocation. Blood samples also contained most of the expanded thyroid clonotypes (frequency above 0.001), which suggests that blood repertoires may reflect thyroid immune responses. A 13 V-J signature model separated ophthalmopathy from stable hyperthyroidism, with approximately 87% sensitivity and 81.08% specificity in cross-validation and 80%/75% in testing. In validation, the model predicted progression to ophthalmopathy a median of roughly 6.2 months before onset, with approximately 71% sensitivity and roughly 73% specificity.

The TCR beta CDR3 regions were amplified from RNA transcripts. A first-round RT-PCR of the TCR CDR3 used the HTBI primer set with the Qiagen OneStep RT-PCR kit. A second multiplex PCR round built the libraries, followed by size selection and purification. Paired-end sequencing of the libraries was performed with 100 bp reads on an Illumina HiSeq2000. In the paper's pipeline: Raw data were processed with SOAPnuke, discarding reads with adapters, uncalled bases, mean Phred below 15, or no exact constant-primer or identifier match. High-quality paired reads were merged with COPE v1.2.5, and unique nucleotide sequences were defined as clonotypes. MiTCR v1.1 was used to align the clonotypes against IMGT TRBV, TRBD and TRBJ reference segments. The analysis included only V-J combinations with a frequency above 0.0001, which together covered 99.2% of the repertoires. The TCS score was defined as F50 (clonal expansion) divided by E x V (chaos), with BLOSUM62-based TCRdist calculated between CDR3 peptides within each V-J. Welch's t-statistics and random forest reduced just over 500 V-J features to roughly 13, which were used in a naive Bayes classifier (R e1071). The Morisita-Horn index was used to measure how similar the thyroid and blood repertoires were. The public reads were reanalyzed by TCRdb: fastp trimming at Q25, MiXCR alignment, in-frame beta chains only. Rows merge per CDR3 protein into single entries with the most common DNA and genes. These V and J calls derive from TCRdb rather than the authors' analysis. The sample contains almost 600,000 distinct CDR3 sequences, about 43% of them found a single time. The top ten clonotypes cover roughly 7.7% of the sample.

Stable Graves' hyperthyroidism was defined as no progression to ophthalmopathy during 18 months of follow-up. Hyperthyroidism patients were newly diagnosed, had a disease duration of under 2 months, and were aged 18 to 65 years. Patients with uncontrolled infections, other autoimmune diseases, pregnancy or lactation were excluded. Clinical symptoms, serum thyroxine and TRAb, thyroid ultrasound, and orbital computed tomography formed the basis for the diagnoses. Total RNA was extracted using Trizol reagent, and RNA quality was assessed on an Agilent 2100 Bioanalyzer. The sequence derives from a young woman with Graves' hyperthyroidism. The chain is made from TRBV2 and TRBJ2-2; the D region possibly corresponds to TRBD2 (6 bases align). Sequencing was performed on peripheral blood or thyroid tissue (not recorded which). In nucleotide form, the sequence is TGTGCCAGCAGAGACGGAGGGGCGCCAAACACCGGGGAGCTGTTTTTT. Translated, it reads CASRDGGAPNTGELFF.